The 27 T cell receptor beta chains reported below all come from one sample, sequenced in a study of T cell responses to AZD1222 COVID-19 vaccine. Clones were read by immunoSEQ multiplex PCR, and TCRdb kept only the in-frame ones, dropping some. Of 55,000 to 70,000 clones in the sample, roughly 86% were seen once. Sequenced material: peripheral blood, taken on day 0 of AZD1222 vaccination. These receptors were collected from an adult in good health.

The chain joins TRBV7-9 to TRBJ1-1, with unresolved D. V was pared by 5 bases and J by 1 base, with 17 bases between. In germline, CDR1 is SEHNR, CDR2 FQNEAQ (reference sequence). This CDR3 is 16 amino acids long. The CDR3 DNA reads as TGTGCCAGCAGCCCCCGGACGGTCGATTGGAACACTGAAGCTTTCTTT. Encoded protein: CASSPRTVDWNTEAFF.

The DNA of the CDR3 is TGTGCCAGCAGCTCGCCGACAGAAACTAATGAAAAACTGTTTTTT. It encodes CASSSPTETNEKLFF. The chain links TRBV7-9 to TRBJ1-4; weak D call: TRBD1 (5 bases). CDR1 SEHNR and CDR2 FQNEAQ come from the germline V gene (reference sequence). V was cut by 4 bases and J by 1 base, with 10 bases left in between. The CDR3 length is 15 residues.

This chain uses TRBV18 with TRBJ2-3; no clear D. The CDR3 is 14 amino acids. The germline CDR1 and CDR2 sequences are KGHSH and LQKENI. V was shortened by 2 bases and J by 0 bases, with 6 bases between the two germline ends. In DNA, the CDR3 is TGTGCCAGCTCACCAAGAACTAGCACAGATACGCAGTATTTT. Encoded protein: CASSPRTSTDTQYF.

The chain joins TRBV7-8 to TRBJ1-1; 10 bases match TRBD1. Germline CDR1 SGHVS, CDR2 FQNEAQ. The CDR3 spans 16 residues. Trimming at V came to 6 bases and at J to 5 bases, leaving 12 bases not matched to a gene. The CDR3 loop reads CASSSFRDRGRTEAFF. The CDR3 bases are TGTGCCAGCAGTTCGTTCCGGGACAGGGGAAGGACTGAAGCTTTCTTT.

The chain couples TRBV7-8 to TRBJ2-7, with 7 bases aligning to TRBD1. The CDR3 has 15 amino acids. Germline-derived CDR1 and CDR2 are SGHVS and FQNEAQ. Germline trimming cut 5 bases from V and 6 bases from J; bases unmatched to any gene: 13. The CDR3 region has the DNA TGTGCCAGCAGCCAGGGACAGTTCTCTTTCTCCGAGCAGTACTTC. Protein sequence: CASSQGQFSFSEQYF.

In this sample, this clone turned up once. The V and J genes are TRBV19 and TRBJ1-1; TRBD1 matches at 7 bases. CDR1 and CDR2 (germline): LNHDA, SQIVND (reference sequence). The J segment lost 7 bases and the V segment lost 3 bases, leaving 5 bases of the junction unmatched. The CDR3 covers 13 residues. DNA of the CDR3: TGTGCCAGTAGTATGACAGGGCGAGGTGAAGCTTTCTTT. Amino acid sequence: CASSMTGRGEAFF.

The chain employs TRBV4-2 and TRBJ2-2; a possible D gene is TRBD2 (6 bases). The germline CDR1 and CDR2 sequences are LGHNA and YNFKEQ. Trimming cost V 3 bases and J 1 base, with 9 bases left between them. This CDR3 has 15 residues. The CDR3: CASSHAGKNTGELFF. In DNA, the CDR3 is TGTGCCAGCAGCCATGCGGGGAAGAACACCGGGGAGCTGTTTTTT.

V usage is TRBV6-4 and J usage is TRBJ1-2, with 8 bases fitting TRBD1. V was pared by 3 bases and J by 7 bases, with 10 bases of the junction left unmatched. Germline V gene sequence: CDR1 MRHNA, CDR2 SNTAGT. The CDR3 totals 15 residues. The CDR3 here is CASSDDADTGGGYTF. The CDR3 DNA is TGTGCCAGCAGTGATGATGCCGACACAGGGGGTGGCTACACCTTC.

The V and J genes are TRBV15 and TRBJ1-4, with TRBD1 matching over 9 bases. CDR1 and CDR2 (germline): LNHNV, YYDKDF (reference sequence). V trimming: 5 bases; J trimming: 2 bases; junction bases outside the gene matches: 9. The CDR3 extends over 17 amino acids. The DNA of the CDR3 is TGTGCCACCAGCGGCCGGGACAGGGTCGGGACTAATGAAAAACTGTTTTTT. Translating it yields CATSGRDRVGTNEKLFF.

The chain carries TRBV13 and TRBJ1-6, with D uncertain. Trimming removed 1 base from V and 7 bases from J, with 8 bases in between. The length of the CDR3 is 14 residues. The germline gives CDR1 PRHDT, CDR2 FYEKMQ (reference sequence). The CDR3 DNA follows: TGTGCCAGCAGCTTAGAAGGGATCAATTCACCCCTCCACTTT. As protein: CASSLEGINSPLHF.

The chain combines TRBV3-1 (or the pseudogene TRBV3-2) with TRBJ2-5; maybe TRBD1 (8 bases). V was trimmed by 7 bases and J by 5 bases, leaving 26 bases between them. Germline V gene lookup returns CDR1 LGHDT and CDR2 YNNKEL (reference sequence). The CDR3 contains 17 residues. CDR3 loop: CASTPEVLYRGGETQYF. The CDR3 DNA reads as TGTGCCAGCACACCAGAAGTTCTCTACAGGGGGGGGGAGACCCAGTACTTC.

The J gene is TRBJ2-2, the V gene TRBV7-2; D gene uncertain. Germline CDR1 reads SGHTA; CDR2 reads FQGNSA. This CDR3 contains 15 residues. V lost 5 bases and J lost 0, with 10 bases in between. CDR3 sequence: CASSPRITNTGELFF. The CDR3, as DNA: TGTGCCAGCAGCCCTCGAATAACGAACACCGGGGAGCTGTTTTTT.

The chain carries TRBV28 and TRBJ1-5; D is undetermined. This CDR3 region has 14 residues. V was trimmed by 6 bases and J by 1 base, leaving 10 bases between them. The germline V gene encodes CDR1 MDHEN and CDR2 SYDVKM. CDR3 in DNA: TGTGCCAGCAGGCTCGTGACCAGCAATCAGCCCCAGCATTTT. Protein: CASRLVTSNQPQHF.

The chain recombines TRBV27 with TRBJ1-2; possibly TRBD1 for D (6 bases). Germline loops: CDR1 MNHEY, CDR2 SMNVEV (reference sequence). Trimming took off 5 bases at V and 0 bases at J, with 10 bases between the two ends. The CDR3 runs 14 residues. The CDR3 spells CASSETGSNYGYTF. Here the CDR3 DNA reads TGTGCCAGCAGTGAAACAGGGTCTAACTATGGCTACACCTTC.

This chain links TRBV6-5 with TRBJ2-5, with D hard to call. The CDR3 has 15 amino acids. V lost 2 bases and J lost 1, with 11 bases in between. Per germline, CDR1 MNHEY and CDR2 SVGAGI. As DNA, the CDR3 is TGTGCCAGCAGTTACCTGAGACAAACCCAAGAGACCCAGTACTTC. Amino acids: CASSYLRQTQETQYF.

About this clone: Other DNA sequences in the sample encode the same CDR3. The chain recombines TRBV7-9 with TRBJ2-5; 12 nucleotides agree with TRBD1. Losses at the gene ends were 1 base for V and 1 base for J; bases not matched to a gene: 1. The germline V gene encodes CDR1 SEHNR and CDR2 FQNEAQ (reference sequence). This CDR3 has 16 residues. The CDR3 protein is CASSLGDRGLQETQYF. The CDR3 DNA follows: TGTGCCAGCAGCTTAGGGGACAGGGGGCTCCAAGAGACCCAGTACTTC.

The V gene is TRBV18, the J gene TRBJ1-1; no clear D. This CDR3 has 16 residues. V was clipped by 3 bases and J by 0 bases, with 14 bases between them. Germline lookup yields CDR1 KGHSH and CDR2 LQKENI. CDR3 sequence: CASSPGRSPLNTEAFF. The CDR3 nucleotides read TGTGCCAGCTCACCGGGCAGATCCCCGTTGAACACTGAAGCTTTCTTT.

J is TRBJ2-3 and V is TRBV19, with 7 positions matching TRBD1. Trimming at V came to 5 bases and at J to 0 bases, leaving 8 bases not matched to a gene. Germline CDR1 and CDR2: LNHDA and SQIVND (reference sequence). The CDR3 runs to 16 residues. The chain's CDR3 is CASSFRTGPSTDTQYF. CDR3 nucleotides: TGTGCCAGTAGTTTCCGGACAGGTCCTAGCACAGATACGCAGTATTTT.

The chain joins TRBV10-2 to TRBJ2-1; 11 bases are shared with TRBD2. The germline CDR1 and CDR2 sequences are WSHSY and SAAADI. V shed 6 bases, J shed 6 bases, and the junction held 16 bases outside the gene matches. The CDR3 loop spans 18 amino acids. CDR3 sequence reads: CASSRSGTSGLLGNEQFF. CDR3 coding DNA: TGCGCCAGCAGCCGCTCAGGGACTAGCGGCCTCTTAGGCAATGAGCAGTTCTTC.

The CDR3 sequence is CATSEVGGSSYNEQFF. Written as DNA, the CDR3 is TGTGCCACCAGTGAGGTGGGAGGGAGCTCCTACAATGAGCAGTTCTTC. The chain couples TRBV24-1 to TRBJ2-1; the match to TRBD2 covers 7 bases. CDR3 length equals 16 residues. V was clipped by 4 bases and J by 0 bases; unmatched bases: 5. Germline V CDR1 and CDR2: KGHDR, SFDVKD.

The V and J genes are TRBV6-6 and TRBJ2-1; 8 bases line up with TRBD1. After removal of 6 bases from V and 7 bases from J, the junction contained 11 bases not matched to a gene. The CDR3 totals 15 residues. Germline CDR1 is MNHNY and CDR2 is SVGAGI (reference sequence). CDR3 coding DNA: TGTGCCAGCAGGGACCCGAACAGGGGGAGGAATGAGCAGTTCTTC. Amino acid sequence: CASRDPNRGRNEQFF.

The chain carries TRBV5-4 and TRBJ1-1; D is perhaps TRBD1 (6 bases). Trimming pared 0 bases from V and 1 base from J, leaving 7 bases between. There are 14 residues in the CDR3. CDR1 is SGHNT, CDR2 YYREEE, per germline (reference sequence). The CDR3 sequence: CASSLDRANTEAFF. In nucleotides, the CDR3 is TGTGCCAGCAGCTTGGACAGGGCGAACACTGAAGCTTTCTTT.

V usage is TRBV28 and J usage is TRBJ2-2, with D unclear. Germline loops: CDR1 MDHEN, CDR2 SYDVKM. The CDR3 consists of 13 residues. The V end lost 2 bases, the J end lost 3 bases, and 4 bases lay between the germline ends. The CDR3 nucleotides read TGTGCCAGCAGTTTACAGTACACCGGGGAGCTGTTTTTT. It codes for CASSLQYTGELFF.

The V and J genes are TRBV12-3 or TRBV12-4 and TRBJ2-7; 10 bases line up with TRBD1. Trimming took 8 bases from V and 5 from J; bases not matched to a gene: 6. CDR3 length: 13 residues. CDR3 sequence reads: CASRGTGDHEQYF. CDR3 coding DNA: TGTGCCAGCCGCGGGACAGGGGACCACGAGCAGTACTTC.

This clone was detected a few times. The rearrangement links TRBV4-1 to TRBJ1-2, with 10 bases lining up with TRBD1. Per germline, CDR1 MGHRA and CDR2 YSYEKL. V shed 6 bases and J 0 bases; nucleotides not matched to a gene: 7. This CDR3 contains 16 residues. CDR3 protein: CASSQDRGSSNYGYTF. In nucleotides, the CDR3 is TGCGCCAGCAGTCAGGACAGGGGGTCTTCTAACTATGGCTACACCTTC.

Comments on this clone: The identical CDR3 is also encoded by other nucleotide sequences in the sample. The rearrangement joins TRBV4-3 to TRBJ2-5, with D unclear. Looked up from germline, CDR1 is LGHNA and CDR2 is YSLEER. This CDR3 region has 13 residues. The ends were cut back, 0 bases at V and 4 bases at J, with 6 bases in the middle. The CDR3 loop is CASSQDRGETQYF. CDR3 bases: TGCGCCAGCAGCCAAGATCGTGGAGAGACCCAGTACTTC.

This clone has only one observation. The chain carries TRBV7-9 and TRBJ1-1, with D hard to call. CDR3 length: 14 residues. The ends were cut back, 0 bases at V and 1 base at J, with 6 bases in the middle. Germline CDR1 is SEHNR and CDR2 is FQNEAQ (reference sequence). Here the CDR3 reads CASSLAQRNTEAFF. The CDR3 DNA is TGTGCCAGCAGCTTAGCACAGAGGAACACTGAAGCTTTCTTT.